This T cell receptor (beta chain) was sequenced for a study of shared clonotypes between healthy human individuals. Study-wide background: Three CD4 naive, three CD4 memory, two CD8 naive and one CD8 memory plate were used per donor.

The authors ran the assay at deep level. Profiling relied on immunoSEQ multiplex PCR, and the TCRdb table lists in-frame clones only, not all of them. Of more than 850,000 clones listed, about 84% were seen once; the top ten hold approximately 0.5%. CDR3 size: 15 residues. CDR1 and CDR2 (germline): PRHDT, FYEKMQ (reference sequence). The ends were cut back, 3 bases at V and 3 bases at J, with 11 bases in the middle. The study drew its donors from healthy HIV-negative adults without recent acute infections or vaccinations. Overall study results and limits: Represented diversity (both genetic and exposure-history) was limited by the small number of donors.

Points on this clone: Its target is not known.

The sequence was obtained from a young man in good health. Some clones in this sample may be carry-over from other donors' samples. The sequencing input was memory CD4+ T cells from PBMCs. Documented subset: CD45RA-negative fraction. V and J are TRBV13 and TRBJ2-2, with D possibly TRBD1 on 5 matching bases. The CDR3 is CASSFFQGYTGELFF. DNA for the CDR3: TGTGCCAGCAGCTTCTTTCAGGGATACACCGGGGAGCTGTTTTTT.